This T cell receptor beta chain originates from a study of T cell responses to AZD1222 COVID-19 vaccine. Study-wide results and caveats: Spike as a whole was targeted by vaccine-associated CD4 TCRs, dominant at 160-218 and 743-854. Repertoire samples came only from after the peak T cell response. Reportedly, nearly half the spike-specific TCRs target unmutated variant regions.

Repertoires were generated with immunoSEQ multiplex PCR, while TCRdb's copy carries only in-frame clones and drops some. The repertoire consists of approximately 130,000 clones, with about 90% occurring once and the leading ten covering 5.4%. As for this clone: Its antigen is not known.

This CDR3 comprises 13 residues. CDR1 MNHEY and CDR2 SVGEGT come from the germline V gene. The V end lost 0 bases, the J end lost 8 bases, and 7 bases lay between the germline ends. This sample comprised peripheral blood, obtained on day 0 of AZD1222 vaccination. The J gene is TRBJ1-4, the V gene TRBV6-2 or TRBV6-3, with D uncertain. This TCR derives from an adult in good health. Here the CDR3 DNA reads TGTGCCAGCAGTTACTCGGCGGAGGAAAAACTGTTTTTT. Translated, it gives CASSYSAEEKLFF.